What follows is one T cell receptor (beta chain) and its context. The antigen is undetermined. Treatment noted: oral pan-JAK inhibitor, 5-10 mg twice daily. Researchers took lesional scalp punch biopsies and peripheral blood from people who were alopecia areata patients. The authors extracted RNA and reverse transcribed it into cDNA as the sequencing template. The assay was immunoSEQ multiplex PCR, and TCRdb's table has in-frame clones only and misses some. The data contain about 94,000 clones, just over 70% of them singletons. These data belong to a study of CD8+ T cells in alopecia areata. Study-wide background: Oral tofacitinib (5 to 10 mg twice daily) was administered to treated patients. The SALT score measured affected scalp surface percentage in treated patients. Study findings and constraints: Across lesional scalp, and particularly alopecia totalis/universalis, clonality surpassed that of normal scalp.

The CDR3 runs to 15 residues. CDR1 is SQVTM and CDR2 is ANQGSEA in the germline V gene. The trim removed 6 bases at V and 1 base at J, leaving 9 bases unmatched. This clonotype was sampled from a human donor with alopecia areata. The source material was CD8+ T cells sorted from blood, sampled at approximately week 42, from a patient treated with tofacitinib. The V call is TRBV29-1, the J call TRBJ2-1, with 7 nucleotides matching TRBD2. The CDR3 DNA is TGCAGCGTAGAGGGAGGGGATACTTCCTACAATGAGCAGTTCTTC. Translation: CSVEGGDTSYNEQFF.